Listed below are T cell receptor beta chains from one sample, sequenced in a study of shared clonotypes between healthy human individuals. Produced via immunoSEQ multiplex PCR; TCRdb's table is partial and in-frame only. Here the sample spans approximately 530,000 clones, 90% to 97% being singletons. Material for sequencing was naive CD4+ T cells sorted from blood. Every receptor here comes from a woman aged 25 to 39 in good health. CDR3s leave out the opening cysteine and the closing phenylalanine or tryptophan. Fields, in order: V gene, J gene, CDR3 protein.

V gene: TRBV5-1
J gene: TRBJ1-2
CDR3 protein: ASSLGGGYNYGYT

V gene: TRBV19
J gene: TRBJ1-1
CDR3 protein: ASSNDRGTEAF

V gene: TRBV4-2
J gene: TRBJ2-5
CDR3 protein: ASSQLGQGDQETQY

V gene: TRBV27
J gene: TRBJ1-2
CDR3 protein: ASSPDGNYGYT

V gene: TRBV19
J gene: TRBJ1-5
CDR3 protein: ASSVLLYSNQPQH

V gene: TRBV2
J gene: TRBJ1-5
CDR3 protein: ASRPMEGQGSTRWRRQPQH

V gene: TRBV19
J gene: TRBJ1-2
CDR3 protein: ASSMEGLRANYGYT

V gene: TRBV10-3
J gene: TRBJ2-5
CDR3 protein: AISESAGSETQY

V gene: TRBV6-1
J gene: TRBJ1-6
CDR3 protein: ASSESSVSNQHSPLH

V gene: TRBV28
J gene: TRBJ1-5
CDR3 protein: ASTLWSSNQPQH